The 25 T cell receptor beta chains below all came from one sample that was sequenced in a study of blood T cell repertoires in COVID-19. Produced via immunoSEQ multiplex PCR; TCRdb's table is partial and in-frame only. Of 62,000 or so clones in the sample, roughly 78% were seen once. Sequencing was performed on peripheral blood. These receptors all stem from a man in his fifties or sixties with COVID-19, enrolled during active disease.

The rearrangement uses TRBV5-6 and TRBJ2-7; D perhaps matches TRBD1 (6 bases). With 0 bases removed from V and 7 bases from J, the gap between germline ends came to 11 bases. The CDR3 has 13 amino acids. Germline values: CDR1 SGHDT, CDR2 YYEEEE. CDR3 sequence reads: CASSLAGTFEQYF. As DNA, the CDR3 is TGTGCCAGCAGCTTGGCCGGGACATTTGAGCAGTACTTC.

This clone was observed a few times. Other DNA sequences in the sample encode the same CDR3. The gene calls are TRBV5-1 and TRBJ1-1, with D maybe TRBD1 (5 bases). Germline loops: CDR1 SGHRS, CDR2 YFSETQ. Between the trimmed V and J ends, which lost 0 bases and 1 base, there was a span of 10 bases. The CDR3 covers 15 residues. Here the CDR3 DNA reads TGCGCCAGCAGCTTGGGCCAGGGATCGAACACTGAAGCTTTCTTT. Translation: CASSLGQGSNTEAFF.

Only one count was recorded for this clone. The genes are TRBV5-1 and TRBJ1-6; 11 nucleotides agree with TRBD1. Trimming at V came to 3 bases and at J to 10 bases, leaving 3 bases not matched to a gene. This CDR3 contains 14 residues. CDR1 is SGHRS, CDR2 YFSETQ, per germline. CDR3 sequence reads: CASSSGQGESPLHF. In DNA, the CDR3 is TGCGCCAGCAGCTCGGGACAGGGGGAATCACCCCTCCACTTT.

The gene calls are TRBV6-5 and TRBJ2-3; D perhaps matches TRBD1 (6 bases). The CDR3 extends over 14 amino acids. Germline CDR1 and CDR2: MNHEY and SVGAGI. V dropped 7 bases and J dropped 0 bases, with 11 bases sitting between them. The CDR3 spells CASTGQLSTDTQYF. CDR3 sequence (DNA): TGTGCCAGCACCGGACAGCTCAGCACAGATACGCAGTATTTT.

In nucleotides, the CDR3 is TGTGCCTGGAGTGAACTAGGCGGGTTCACAGATACGCAGTATTTT. Protein sequence: CAWSELGGFTDTQYF. The chain uses TRBV30 and TRBJ2-3; D might be TRBD2 (5 bases). Trimming left V 1 base short and J 2 bases short, with 13 bases between. Germline V CDR1 and CDR2: GTSNPN, SVGIG (reference sequence). This CDR3 is built from 15 residues.

The chain uses TRBV11-3 and TRBJ2-7; 7 nucleotides match TRBD1. This CDR3 contains 15 residues. With 4 bases clipped from V and 2 bases from J, the junction kept 8 bases outside the gene matches. Germline CDR1 and CDR2: SGHNT and YENEEA. The CDR3 DNA sequence: TGTGCCAGCAGCTCTGGACAGGTCGCACCCTACGAGCAGTACTTC. Protein sequence: CASSSGQVAPYEQYF.

CDR3 sequence reads: CASSTRYGYTF. CDR3 sequence (DNA): TGCGCCAGCAGCACCCGGTATGGCTACACCTTC. The chain is built from TRBV4-1 and TRBJ1-2; D ambiguous. The CDR3 extends over 11 amino acids. CDR1 is MGHRA and CDR2 is YSYEKL in the germline V gene. Deletions cut 5 bases from V and 5 bases from J, with 6 bases between.

The CDR3 DNA is TGTGCCAGCAGCCAAGATGGGCGGGAGGGCCGTGAGCAGTTCTTC. This sequence encodes CASSQDGREGREQFF. The J gene is TRBJ2-1, the V gene TRBV3-1 (or the pseudogene TRBV3-2); 9 bases are shared with TRBD2. This CDR3 comprises 15 residues. CDR1 LGHDT and CDR2 YNNKEL come from the germline V gene (reference sequence). V was pared by 0 bases and J by 9 bases, with 6 bases of the junction left unmatched.

The J gene is TRBJ2-4, the V gene TRBV7-9; D possibly corresponds to TRBD2 (5 bases). In germline, CDR1 is SEHNR, CDR2 FQNEAQ (reference sequence). This CDR3 has 12 residues. The V gene lost 6 bases and the J gene lost 13 bases, with 16 bases spanning the gap. The CDR3 spells CASSLDGRRQYF. The CDR3 DNA is TGTGCCAGCAGTCTCGACGGGCGGAGGCAGTACTTC.

The chain recombines TRBV24-1 with TRBJ2-7, with 7 bases identical to TRBD2. J was trimmed by 4 bases and V by 2 bases; bases with no gene match: 1. This CDR3 spans 13 amino acids. Germline V gene lookup returns CDR1 KGHDR and CDR2 SFDVKD. CDR3 nucleotides: TGTGCCACCAGTGATTGGGGGGGGTACGAGCAGTACTTC. This sequence encodes CATSDWGGYEQYF.

V gene TRBV3-1 (or the pseudogene TRBV3-2) combines with J gene TRBJ1-1, with D perhaps TRBD1 (6 bases). The CDR3 is made up of 15 amino acids. Trimming removed 2 bases from V and 5 bases from J, with 15 bases in between. The V gene's germline CDR1 is LGHDT and CDR2 YNNKEL (reference sequence). DNA for the CDR3: TGTGCCAGCAGCCAACCTCTACAGGGTGGTACTGAAGCTTTCTTT. Translating gives CASSQPLQGGTEAFF.

The rearrangement uses TRBV11-1 and TRBJ1-2; D uncertain. Germline CDR1 reads SGHAT; CDR2 reads FQDESV (reference sequence). The CDR3 is made up of 13 amino acids. V was trimmed by 6 bases and J by 6 bases, leaving 14 bases between them. The CDR3 region is CASSQSEVHGYTF. CDR3 DNA: TGTGCCAGCAGTCAATCGGAGGTGCATGGCTACACCTTC.

The V gene is TRBV5-1, the J gene TRBJ2-1, with 11 bases lining up with TRBD2. With 9 bases clipped from V and 0 bases from J, the junction kept 11 bases outside the gene matches. This CDR3 contains 17 residues. CDR1 is SGHRS, CDR2 YFSETQ, per germline. CDR3 amino acids: CATTSGGLQSSYNEQFF. The CDR3 bases are TGCGCCACTACTAGCGGGGGCCTACAGAGCTCCTACAATGAGCAGTTCTTC.

This clone showed up just a few times. The chain carries TRBV6-5 and TRBJ1-4, with D possibly matching TRBD1 (6 bases). Trimming removed 6 bases at V and 5 bases at J, with 16 bases between. CDR1 is MNHEY and CDR2 is SVGAGI in the germline V gene. CDR3 length: 15 amino acids. In DNA form, the CDR3 reads TGTGCCAGCAGGGATTCAGGGGCCCTAAATGAAAAACTGTTTTTT. It yields the protein CASRDSGALNEKLFF.

This clone has a single count. The rearrangement links TRBV19 to TRBJ2-2, with D tentatively TRBD1 (6 bases). This CDR3 has 14 residues. Trimming removed 6 bases from V and 14 bases from J, with 22 bases in between. Germline CDR1 and CDR2: LNHDA and SQIVND (reference sequence). CDR3 DNA sequence: TGTGCCAGTAGCGAGTTTGGGGGCGCGGAGCGACTGTTTTTT. Residues: CASSEFGGAERLFF. Filled out from reference TRBV19 and TRBJ2-2, the complete variable domain reads DGGITQSPKYLFRKEGQNVTLSCEQNLNHDAMYWYRQDPGQGLRLIYYSQIVNDFQKGDIAEGYSVSREKKESFPLTVTSAQKNPTAFYLCASSEFGGAERLFFGEGSRLTVL.

In this sample, this clone turned up a few times. CDR3 nucleotides: TGCAGCGTTGAAGGCAGGGGAGCCTACGAGCAGTACTTC. It specifies CSVEGRGAYEQYF. This chain links TRBV29-1 with TRBJ2-7; D perhaps matches TRBD1 (6 bases). The length of the CDR3 is 13 residues. Per the germline V gene, CDR1 is SQVTM and CDR2 is ANQGSEA. Trimming took off 1 base at V and 2 bases at J, with 9 bases between the two ends.

The rearrangement joins TRBV29-1 to TRBJ1-5; possible D gene TRBD1, 5 bases. The CDR3 spans 13 residues. Germline V gene sequence: CDR1 SQVTM, CDR2 ANQGSEA. V was pared by 4 bases and J by 5 bases, with 12 bases between. The CDR3 region is CSVAPTVDQPQHF. In nucleotides, the CDR3 is TGCAGCGTTGCGCCGACAGTTGATCAGCCCCAGCATTTT.

The genes are TRBV7-3 and TRBJ1-1; perhaps TRBD1 as D (6 bases). The CDR3 consists of 13 residues. Trimming removed 5 bases at V and 4 bases at J, with 11 bases between. Germline CDR1 is SGHTA and CDR2 is FQGTGA. The CDR3 coding sequence is TGTGCCAGCAGCACTGCAGGGGCCACTGAAGCTTTCTTT. It is translated as CASSTAGATEAFF.

The chain couples TRBV7-9 to TRBJ2-1; TRBD2 aligns across 12 bases. There are 16 residues in the CDR3. Germline trimming cut 5 bases from V and 7 bases from J; bases unmatched to any gene: 9. Germline-derived CDR1 and CDR2 are SEHNR and FQNEAQ (reference sequence). The CDR3 spells CASSADTSGGRNEQFF. The CDR3 nucleotides are TGTGCCAGCAGCGCCGACACTAGCGGGGGGAGAAATGAGCAGTTCTTC.

Only a few counts were recorded for this clone. The chain joins TRBV6-5 to TRBJ2-3; the D is unclear. The germline gives CDR1 MNHEY, CDR2 SVGAGI. V lost 8 bases and J lost 0, with 3 bases in between. There are 11 residues in the CDR3. In DNA, the CDR3 is TGTGCCAGCTCTAGCACAGATACGCAGTATTTT. Protein: CASSSTDTQYF.

The chain combines TRBV19 with TRBJ2-5; the match to TRBD2 covers 11 bases. CDR1 and CDR2 from the germline V gene are LNHDA and SQIVND (reference sequence). Losses at the gene ends were 3 bases for V and 4 bases for J; bases not matched to a gene: 13. The CDR3 runs 18 residues. The CDR3 DNA reads as TGTGCCAGTAGTATCAGAATCCTAGCGGGGGGTGGAGGAGAGACCCAGTACTTC. As protein: CASSIRILAGGGGETQYF.

This clone showed up just a few times. This chain connects TRBV11-2 to TRBJ1-3, with 10 bases fitting TRBD1. Germline V CDR1 and CDR2: SGHAT, FQNNGV. This CDR3 contains 17 residues. The V gene end was trimmed by 4 bases and the J gene end by 2 bases; junction bases not matched to a gene: 8. The CDR3 reads CASSSPWGQGTGNTIYF. The CDR3 DNA is TGTGCCAGCAGCTCCCCCTGGGGACAGGGGACTGGAAACACCATATATTTT.

In its sample, this clone was seen once. The chain links TRBV18 to TRBJ2-2; 13 nucleotides line up with TRBD2. V trimming: 4 bases; J trimming: 0 bases; junction bases outside the gene matches: 2. This CDR3 has 17 amino acids. CDR1 and CDR2 (germline): KGHSH, LQKENI. In nucleotides, the CDR3 is TGTGCCAGCTCACTGGGACTAGCGGGGCCGAACACCGGGGAGCTGTTTTTT. Its protein is CASSLGLAGPNTGELFF.

The chain has TRBV6-5 and TRBJ1-1; D perhaps matches TRBD1 (6 bases). V was trimmed by 0 bases and J by 3 bases, leaving 14 bases between them. This CDR3 contains 16 residues. The germline gives CDR1 MNHEY, CDR2 SVGAGI. CDR3 DNA: TGTGCCAGCAGTTACTCGAACGCAGGGGCAGACACTGAAGCTTTCTTT. This encodes CASSYSNAGADTEAFF.

This chain uses TRBV11-2 with TRBJ2-5; D is undetermined. The CDR3 spans 15 residues. The ends were cut back, 0 bases at V and 5 bases at J, with 13 bases in the middle. Per the germline V gene, CDR1 is SGHAT and CDR2 is FQNNGV. The CDR3 protein is CASSLESVFWETQYF. In DNA form, the CDR3 reads TGTGCCAGCAGCTTAGAATCGGTCTTTTGGGAGACCCAGTACTTC.